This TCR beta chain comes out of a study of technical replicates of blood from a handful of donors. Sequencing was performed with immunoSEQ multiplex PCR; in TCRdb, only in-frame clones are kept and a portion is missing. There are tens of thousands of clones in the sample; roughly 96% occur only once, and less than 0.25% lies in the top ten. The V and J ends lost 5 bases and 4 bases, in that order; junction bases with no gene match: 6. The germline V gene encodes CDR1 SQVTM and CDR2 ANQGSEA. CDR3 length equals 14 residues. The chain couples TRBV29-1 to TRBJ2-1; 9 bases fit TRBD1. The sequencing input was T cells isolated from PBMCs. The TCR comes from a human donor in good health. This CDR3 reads CSVPRTGDYNEQFF. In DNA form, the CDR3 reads TGCAGCGTTCCCAGGACAGGGGATTACAATGAGCAGTTCTTC.